Listed below are T cell receptor beta chains from one sample, sequenced in a study of T cell responses to AZD1222 COVID-19 vaccine. The protocol was immunoSEQ multiplex PCR, while the TCRdb copy is restricted to in-frame clones and leaves out a portion. The table includes more than 95,000 clones, approximately 89% detected once. The sequencing used peripheral blood, collected on day 0 of AZD1222 vaccination. The source of these receptors is an adult in good health. Both conserved end residues are part of each CDR3. The order of the fields is D gene, J gene, clone size, V gene, CDR3 DNA, CDR3 protein. A D gene is named only where the DNA matches it firmly. A clone size is listed for some rows: how often the clone was seen (once, few, many), or a class if it is expanded.

d_gene: NA; j_gene: TRBJ2-3; abundance: NA; v_gene: TRBV19; CDR3nt: TGTGCCAGTAGTCCTCTAAGAAGGAGAGAACCGACAGATACGCAGTATTTT; CDR3aa: CASSPLRRREPTDTQYF
d_gene: TRBD1; j_gene: TRBJ1-1; abundance: once; v_gene: TRBV5-4; CDR3nt: TGTGCCAGCAGGACAGGGGCCCAAATGAACACTGAAGCTTTCTTT; CDR3aa: CASRTGAQMNTEAFF
d_gene: TRBD1; j_gene: TRBJ1-5; abundance: NA; v_gene: TRBV11-2; CDR3nt: TGTGCCAGCAGCCCCGGGACAGGAATCCAGCCCCAGCATTTT; CDR3aa: CASSPGTGIQPQHF
d_gene: NA; j_gene: TRBJ1-2; abundance: NA; v_gene: TRBV7-9; CDR3nt: TGTGCCAGCAGCTTGTCAACAGGGAACTATGGCTACACCTTC; CDR3aa: CASSLSTGNYGYTF
d_gene: TRBD1; j_gene: TRBJ2-7; abundance: NA; v_gene: TRBV3-1/TRBV3-2; CDR3nt: TGTGCCAGCAGCCTCGTACCGGGACAGGGGGCGTTCGGACAGTACTTC; CDR3aa: CASSLVPGQGAFGQYF
d_gene: NA; j_gene: TRBJ1-1; abundance: NA; v_gene: TRBV7-8; CDR3nt: TGTGCCAGCAGCTTAGGAGCGGCGAACACTGAAGCTTTCTTT; CDR3aa: CASSLGAANTEAFF
d_gene: NA; j_gene: TRBJ2-7; abundance: NA; v_gene: TRBV9; CDR3nt: TGTGCCAGCAGCGGAACAGGGTACGAGCAGTACTTC; CDR3aa: CASSGTGYEQYF
d_gene: TRBD1; j_gene: TRBJ1-1; abundance: once; v_gene: TRBV9; CDR3nt: TGTGCCAGCAGCGTAGAAGCTTCCGGGACAGGGATGCCGAACACTGAAGCTTTCTTT; CDR3aa: CASSVEASGTGMPNTEAFF
d_gene: NA; j_gene: TRBJ2-5; abundance: NA; v_gene: TRBV10-1; CDR3nt: TGCGCCAGCAGTAATGGCAGATGGGAGACCCAGTACTTC; CDR3aa: CASSNGRWETQYF
d_gene: TRBD1; j_gene: TRBJ2-2; abundance: NA; v_gene: TRBV5-1; CDR3nt: TGCGCCAGCAGCTCGGACAGGGTTACCGGGGAGCTGTTTTTT; CDR3aa: CASSSDRVTGELFF
d_gene: NA; j_gene: TRBJ1-5; abundance: NA; v_gene: TRBV6-2/TRBV6-3; CDR3nt: TGTGCCAGCAGTCCCAGGAATCAGCCCCAGCATTTT; CDR3aa: CASSPRNQPQHF
d_gene: NA; j_gene: TRBJ2-2; abundance: once; v_gene: TRBV24-1; CDR3nt: TGTGCCACCAGTGATTTTAAGGGGCAGAACACCGGGGAGCTGTTTTTT; CDR3aa: CATSDFKGQNTGELFF
d_gene: TRBD2; j_gene: TRBJ2-4; abundance: NA; v_gene: TRBV4-1; CDR3nt: TGCGCCAGCAGCCAAGGCCTAGCGGCATCTCAGTACTTC; CDR3aa: CASSQGLAASQYF
d_gene: TRBD1; j_gene: TRBJ1-4; abundance: NA; v_gene: TRBV30; CDR3nt: TGTGCCTGGTCAGGAGGGACAGGGTCTGAAAAACTGTTTTTT; CDR3aa: CAWSGGTGSEKLFF
d_gene: NA; j_gene: TRBJ2-3; abundance: NA; v_gene: TRBV7-2; CDR3nt: TGTGCCAGCAGCTTAAATGGCAGGGCTACCACAGATACGCAGTATTTT; CDR3aa: CASSLNGRATTDTQYF
d_gene: NA; j_gene: TRBJ2-5; abundance: NA; v_gene: TRBV11-3; CDR3nt: TGTGCCAGCAGCTTAGGGGGGTTTCCCCAAGAGACCCAGTACTTC; CDR3aa: CASSLGGFPQETQYF
d_gene: TRBD2; j_gene: TRBJ2-6; abundance: NA; v_gene: TRBV23-1; CDR3nt: TGCGCCAGCACCCCAGGGAGGGCCCTCAACTCTGGGGCCAACGTCCTGACTTTC; CDR3aa: CASTPGRALNSGANVLTF
d_gene: TRBD2; j_gene: TRBJ2-2; abundance: NA; v_gene: TRBV5-1; CDR3nt: TGCGCCAGCAGCTTGGGGGAGGGCCGCACCGGGGAGCTGTTTTTT; CDR3aa: CASSLGEGRTGELFF
d_gene: TRBD2; j_gene: TRBJ2-1; abundance: NA; v_gene: TRBV19; CDR3nt: TGTGCCAGTAGTATAGAGGGTAGCGGGAGCTCCTACAATGAGCAGTTCTTC; CDR3aa: CASSIEGSGSSYNEQFF
d_gene: NA; j_gene: TRBJ2-1; abundance: once; v_gene: TRBV4-2; CDR3nt: TGTGCCAGCAGCCAACCTCTAGCGTCCTCCTACAATGAGCAGTTCTTC; CDR3aa: CASSQPLASSYNEQFF
d_gene: TRBD1; j_gene: TRBJ2-2; abundance: NA; v_gene: TRBV9; CDR3nt: TGTGCCAGCAGCGGCGGGACAGGGGGCCCCGGGGAGCTGTTTTTT; CDR3aa: CASSGGTGGPGELFF
d_gene: NA; j_gene: TRBJ2-7; abundance: NA; v_gene: TRBV6-2/TRBV6-3; CDR3nt: TGTGCCAGCAGCAGGGCCCTTCTTACCTACGAGCAGTACTTC; CDR3aa: CASSRALLTYEQYF
d_gene: NA; j_gene: TRBJ2-1; abundance: NA; v_gene: TRBV14; CDR3nt: TGTGCCAGCAGCGCCGGACTTTCCCCCTACAATGAGCAGTTCTTC; CDR3aa: CASSAGLSPYNEQFF
d_gene: NA; j_gene: TRBJ2-7; abundance: NA; v_gene: TRBV5-1; CDR3nt: TGCGCCAGCAGCGACGCCGGGACAACTTACGAGCAGTACTTC; CDR3aa: CASSDAGTTYEQYF
d_gene: NA; j_gene: TRBJ1-3; abundance: NA; v_gene: TRBV5-1; CDR3nt: TGCGCCAGCAGCATGGGGGGTGATGGAAACACCATATATTTT; CDR3aa: CASSMGGDGNTIYF
d_gene: NA; j_gene: TRBJ2-1; abundance: NA; v_gene: TRBV4-1; CDR3nt: TGCGCCAGCAGCCAGACAAGCAATGAGCAGTTCTTC; CDR3aa: CASSQTSNEQFF
d_gene: TRBD1; j_gene: TRBJ2-7; abundance: NA; v_gene: TRBV11-3; CDR3nt: TGTGCCAGCAGCTTAGATGGACTTAGGGACAGGTCCTACGAGCAGTACTTC; CDR3aa: CASSLDGLRDRSYEQYF
d_gene: TRBD1; j_gene: TRBJ1-1; abundance: NA; v_gene: TRBV7-2; CDR3nt: TGTGCCAGCAGCTTAGTACCGGGACAGACCGAAGCTTTCTTT; CDR3aa: CASSLVPGQTEAFF
d_gene: NA; j_gene: TRBJ2-7; abundance: NA; v_gene: TRBV6-2/TRBV6-3; CDR3nt: TGTGCCAGCAGCTTGGGGACTTACTACGAGCAGTACTTC; CDR3aa: CASSLGTYYEQYF
d_gene: NA; j_gene: TRBJ1-4; abundance: NA; v_gene: TRBV28; CDR3nt: TGTGCCAGCAGTTTTAGGGGGGGTTGGAATGAAAAACTGTTTTTT; CDR3aa: CASSFRGGWNEKLFF
d_gene: NA; j_gene: TRBJ1-3; abundance: NA; v_gene: TRBV28; CDR3nt: TGTGCCAGCAGTTTACTTACGACAAGAAACACCATATATTTT; CDR3aa: CASSLLTTRNTIYF